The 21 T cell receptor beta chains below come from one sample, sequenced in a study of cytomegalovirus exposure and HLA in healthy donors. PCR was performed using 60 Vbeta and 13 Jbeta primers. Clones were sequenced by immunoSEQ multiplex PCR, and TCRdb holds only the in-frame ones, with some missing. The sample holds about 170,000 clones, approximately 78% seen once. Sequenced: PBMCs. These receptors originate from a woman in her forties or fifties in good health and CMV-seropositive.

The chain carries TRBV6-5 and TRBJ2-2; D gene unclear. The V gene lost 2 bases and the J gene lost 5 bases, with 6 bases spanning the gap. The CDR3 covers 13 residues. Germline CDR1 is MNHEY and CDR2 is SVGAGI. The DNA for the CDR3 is TGTGCCAGCAGTTACACACGTACCGGGGAGCTGTTTTTT. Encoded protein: CASSYTRTGELFF.

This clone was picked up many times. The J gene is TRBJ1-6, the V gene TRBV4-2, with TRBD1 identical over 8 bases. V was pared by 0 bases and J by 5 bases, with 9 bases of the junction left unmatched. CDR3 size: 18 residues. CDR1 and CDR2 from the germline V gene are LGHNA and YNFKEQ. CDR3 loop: CASSQDPDREGNNSPLHF. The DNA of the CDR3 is TGTGCCAGCAGCCAAGACCCGGACAGGGAGGGGAATAATTCACCCCTCCACTTT.

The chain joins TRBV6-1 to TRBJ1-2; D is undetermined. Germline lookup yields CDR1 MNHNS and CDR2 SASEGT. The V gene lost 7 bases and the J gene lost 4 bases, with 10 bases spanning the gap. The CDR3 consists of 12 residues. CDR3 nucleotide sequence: TGTGCCAGCAACCCATCGGGCTATGGCTACACCTTC. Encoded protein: CASNPSGYGYTF.

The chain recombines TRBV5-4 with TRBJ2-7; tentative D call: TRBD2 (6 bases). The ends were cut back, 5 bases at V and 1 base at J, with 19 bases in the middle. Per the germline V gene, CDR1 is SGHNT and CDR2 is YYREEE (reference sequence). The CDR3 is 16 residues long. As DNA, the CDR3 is TGTGCCAGCAGTCATAGCGGTTCAGCGTTTTCCTACGAGCAGTACTTC. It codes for CASSHSGSAFSYEQYF.

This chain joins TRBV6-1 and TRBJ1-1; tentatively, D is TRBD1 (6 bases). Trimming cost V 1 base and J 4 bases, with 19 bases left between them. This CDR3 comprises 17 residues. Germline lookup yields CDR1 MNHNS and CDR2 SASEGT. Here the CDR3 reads CASSEVGGGGFSTEAFF. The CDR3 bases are TGTGCCAGCAGTGAAGTGGGAGGGGGAGGTTTTAGCACTGAAGCTTTCTTT.

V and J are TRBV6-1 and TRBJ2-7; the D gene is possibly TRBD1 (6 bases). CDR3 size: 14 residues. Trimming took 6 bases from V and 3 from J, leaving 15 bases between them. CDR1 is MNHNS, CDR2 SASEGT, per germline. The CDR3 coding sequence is TGTGCCAGCAGAGCTACAGGGAATCACTACGAGCAGTACTTC. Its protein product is CASRATGNHYEQYF.

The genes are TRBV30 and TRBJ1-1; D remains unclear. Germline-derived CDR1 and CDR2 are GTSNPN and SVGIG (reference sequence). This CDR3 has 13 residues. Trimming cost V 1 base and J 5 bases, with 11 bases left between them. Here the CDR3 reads CAWSASRGTEAFF. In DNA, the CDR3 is TGTGCCTGGAGTGCCTCTCGAGGGACTGAAGCTTTCTTT.

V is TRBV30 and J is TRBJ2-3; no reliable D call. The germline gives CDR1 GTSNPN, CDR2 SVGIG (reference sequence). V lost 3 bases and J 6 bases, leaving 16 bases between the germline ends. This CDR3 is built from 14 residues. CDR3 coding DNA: TGTGCCTGGAGCCATATTCCTTCGAGGGATACGCAGTATTTT. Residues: CAWSHIPSRDTQYF.

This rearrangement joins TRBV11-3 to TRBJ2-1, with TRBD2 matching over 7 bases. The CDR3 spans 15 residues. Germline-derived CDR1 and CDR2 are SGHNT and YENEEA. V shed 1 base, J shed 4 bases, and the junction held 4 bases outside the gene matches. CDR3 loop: CASSLGGGEYNEQFF. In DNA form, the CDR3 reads TGTGCCAGCAGCTTAGGTGGGGGGGAGTACAATGAGCAGTTCTTC. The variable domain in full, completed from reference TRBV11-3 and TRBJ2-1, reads EAGVVQSPRYKIIEKKQPVAFWCNPISGHNTLYWYLQNLGQGPELLIRYENEEAVDDSQLPKDRFSAERLKGVDSTLKIQPAELGDSAVYLCASSLGGGEYNEQFFGPGTRLTVL.

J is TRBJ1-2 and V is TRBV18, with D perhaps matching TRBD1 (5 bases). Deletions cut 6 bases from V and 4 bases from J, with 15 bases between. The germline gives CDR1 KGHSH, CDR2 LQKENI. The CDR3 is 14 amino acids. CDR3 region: CASSREGDGYGYTF. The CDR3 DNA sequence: TGTGCCAGCTCCCGCGAAGGGGATGGCTATGGCTACACCTTC.

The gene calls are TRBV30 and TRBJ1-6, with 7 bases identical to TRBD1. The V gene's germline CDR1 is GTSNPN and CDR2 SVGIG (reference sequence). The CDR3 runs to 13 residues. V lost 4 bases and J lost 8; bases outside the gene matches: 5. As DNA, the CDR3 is TGTGCCTGGATGACAGGGATTTATTCACCCCTCCACTTT. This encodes CAWMTGIYSPLHF.

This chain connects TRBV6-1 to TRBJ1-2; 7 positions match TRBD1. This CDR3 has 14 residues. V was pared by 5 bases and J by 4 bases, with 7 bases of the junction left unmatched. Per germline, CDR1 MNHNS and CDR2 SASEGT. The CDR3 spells CASSSGDSAYGYTF. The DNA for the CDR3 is TGTGCCAGCAGTTCCGGGGACAGCGCCTATGGCTACACCTTC.

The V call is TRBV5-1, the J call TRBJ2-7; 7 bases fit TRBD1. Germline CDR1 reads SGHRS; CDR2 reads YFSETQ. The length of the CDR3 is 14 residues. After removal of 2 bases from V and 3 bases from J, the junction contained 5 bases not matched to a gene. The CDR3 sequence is CASSFRDRDYEQYF. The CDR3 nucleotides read TGCGCCAGCAGCTTCCGGGACAGAGACTACGAGCAGTACTTC.

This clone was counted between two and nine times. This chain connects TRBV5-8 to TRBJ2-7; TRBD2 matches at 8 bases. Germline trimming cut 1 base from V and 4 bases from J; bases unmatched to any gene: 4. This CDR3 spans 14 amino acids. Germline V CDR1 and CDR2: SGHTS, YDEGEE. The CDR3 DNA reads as TGTGCCAGCAGCTTGCTCGGGACTAGTTACGAGCAGTACTTC. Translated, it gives CASSLLGTSYEQYF. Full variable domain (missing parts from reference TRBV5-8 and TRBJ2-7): EAGVTQSPTHLIKTRGQQATLRCSPISGHTSVYWYQQALGLGLQFLLWYDEGEERNRGNFPPRFSGRQFPNYSSELNVNALELEDSALYLCASSLLGTSYEQYFGPGTRLTVT.

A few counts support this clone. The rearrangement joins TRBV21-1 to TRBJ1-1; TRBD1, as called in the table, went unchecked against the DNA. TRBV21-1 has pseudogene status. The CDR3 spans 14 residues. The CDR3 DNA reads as TGTGCCAGCAGCGGGTCGGACAGGAACACTGAAGCTTTCTTT. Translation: CASSGSDRNTEAFF.

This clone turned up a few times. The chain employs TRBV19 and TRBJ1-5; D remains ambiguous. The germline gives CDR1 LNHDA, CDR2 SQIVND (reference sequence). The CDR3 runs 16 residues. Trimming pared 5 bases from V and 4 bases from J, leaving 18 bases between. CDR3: CASSPGRWGLNQPQHF. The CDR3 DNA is TGTGCCAGTAGTCCCGGGAGGTGGGGATTAAATCAGCCCCAGCATTTT.

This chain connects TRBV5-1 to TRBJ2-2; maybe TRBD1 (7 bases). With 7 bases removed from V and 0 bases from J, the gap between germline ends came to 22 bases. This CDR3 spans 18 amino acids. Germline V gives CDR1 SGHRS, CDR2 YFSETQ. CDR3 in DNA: TGCGCCAGCGGAGCTTGGAGCGGCGGGACAGCGAACACCGGGGAGCTGTTTTTT. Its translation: CASGAWSGGTANTGELFF. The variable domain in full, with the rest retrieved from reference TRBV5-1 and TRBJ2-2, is KAGVTQTPRYLIKTRGQQVTLSCSPISGHRSVSWYQQTPGQGLQFLFEYFSETQRNKGNFPGRFSGRQFSNSRSEMNVSTLELGDSALYLCASGAWSGGTANTGELFFGEGSRLTVL.

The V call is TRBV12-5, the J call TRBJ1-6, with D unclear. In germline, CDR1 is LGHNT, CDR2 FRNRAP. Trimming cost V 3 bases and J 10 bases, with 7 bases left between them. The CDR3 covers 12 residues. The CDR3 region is CASGFPRSPLHF. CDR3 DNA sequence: TGTGCTAGTGGTTTTCCGCGGTCACCCCTCCACTTT.

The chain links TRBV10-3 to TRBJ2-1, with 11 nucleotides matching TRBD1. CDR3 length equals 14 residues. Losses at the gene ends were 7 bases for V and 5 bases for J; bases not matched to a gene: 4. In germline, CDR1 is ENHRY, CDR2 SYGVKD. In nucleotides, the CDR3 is TGTGCCATCACCGGGACAGGGGGGGACAATGAGCAGTTCTTC. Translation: CAITGTGGDNEQFF.

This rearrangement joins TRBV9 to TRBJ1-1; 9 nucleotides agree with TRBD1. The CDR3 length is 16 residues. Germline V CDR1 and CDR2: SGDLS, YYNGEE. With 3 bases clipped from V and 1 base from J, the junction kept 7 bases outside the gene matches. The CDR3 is CASSGTGGEWNTEAFF. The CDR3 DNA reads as TGTGCCAGCAGCGGAACAGGGGGCGAATGGAACACTGAAGCTTTCTTT.

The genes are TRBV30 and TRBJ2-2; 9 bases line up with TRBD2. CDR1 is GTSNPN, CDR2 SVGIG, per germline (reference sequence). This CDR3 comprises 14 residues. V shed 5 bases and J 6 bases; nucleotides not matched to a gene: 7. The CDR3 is CAWRLAGYAGELFF. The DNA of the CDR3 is TGTGCCTGGCGTCTAGCGGGGTACGCCGGGGAGCTGTTTTTT.